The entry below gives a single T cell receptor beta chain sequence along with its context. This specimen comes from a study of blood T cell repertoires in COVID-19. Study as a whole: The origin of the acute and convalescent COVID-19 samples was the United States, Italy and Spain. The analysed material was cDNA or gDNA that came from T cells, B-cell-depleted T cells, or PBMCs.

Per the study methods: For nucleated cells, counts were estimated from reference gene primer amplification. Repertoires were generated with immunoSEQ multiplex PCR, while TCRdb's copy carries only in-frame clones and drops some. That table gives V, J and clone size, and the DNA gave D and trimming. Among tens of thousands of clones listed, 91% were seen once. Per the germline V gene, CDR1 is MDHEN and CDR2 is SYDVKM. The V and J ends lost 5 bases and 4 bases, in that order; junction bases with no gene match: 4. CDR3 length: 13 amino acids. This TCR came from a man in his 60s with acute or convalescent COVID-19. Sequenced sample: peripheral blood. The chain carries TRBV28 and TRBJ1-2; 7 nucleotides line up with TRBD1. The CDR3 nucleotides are TGTGCCAGCAGTGTGGGACAGAGCTATGGCTACACCTTC. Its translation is CASSVGQSYGYTF.